This TCR beta chain was obtained from a study of technical replicates of blood from several donors. The CDR3 is 15 amino acids. Trimming took off 6 bases at V and 2 bases at J, with 15 bases between the two ends. The V gene's germline CDR1 is SGHAT and CDR2 FQNNGV. Sequencing used immunoSEQ multiplex PCR; TCRdb keeps in-frame clones, though not all of them. The sample has about 70,000 clones, approximately 98% seen once. V is TRBV11-2 and J is TRBJ2-3, with a possible D match to TRBD2 (5 bases). The sequence was collected from a human donor in good health. The sequenced sample consisted of T cells isolated from PBMCs. The CDR3 DNA follows: TGTGCCAGCAGACTCCGACGGGGTCTCACAGATACGCAGTATTTT. It is translated as CASRLRRGLTDTQYF.